This TCR beta chain was captured by sequencing in a study of cytomegalovirus exposure and HLA in healthy donors. Trimming took 6 bases from V and 4 from J, leaving 4 bases between them. Germline V lookup: CDR1 MDHEN, CDR2 SYDVKM. This CDR3 comprises 11 residues. Study-wide results and limits: Cytomegalovirus-associated TCR beta chains were listed, numbering more than 150. Productive rates of about 87% or about 30% were seen for most TCR beta V segments in an earlier analysis.

PCR was performed using 60 Vbeta and 13 Jbeta primers. In the original analysis: An analysis that came later counted 80 million or so unique TCR beta chains, 10 million to 11 million shared. Profiling relied on immunoSEQ multiplex PCR, and the TCRdb table lists in-frame clones only, not all of them. V and J calls and clone size are those listed in that table; D and trimming were worked out from the DNA. The table records 100,000 to 150,000 clones, less than 85% of them present only once. Of note for this clone: Antigen: not known.

This TCR derives from a man between 18 and 35 years old in good health and CMV-seropositive. The sequencing input was PBMCs. J is TRBJ2-1 and V is TRBV28; D not certain. CDR3 sequence (DNA): TGTGCCAGCAGGTCTTACAATGAGCAGTTCTTC. Its translation is CASRSYNEQFF.